The 5 T cell receptor beta chains below were found in one sample sequenced in a study of T-cell reconstitution after alpha-beta-depleted transplantation in children. A TCRbeta library incorporating unique molecular identifiers was prepared. TCRdb fed the PCR reads into MiXCR, producing one record per CDR3 protein. In the table there are 450,000 to 500,000 distinct CDR3 sequences, roughly an eighth of which are singletons. Sequences were derived from PBMCs from the stem cell graft donor, sampled from the stem cell graft. These receptors were taken from a human donor who donated a stem cell graft to a child with combined immunodeficiency.

This clonotype was counted only a few times. CDR3: CASSPIDRASSGRAETQYF. As DNA, the CDR3 is TGTGCCAGCAGTCCGATTGACAGGGCCTCGAGCGGGAGGGCCGAGACCCAGTACTTC. The chain links TRBV12-3 or TRBV12-4 to TRBJ2-5; 10 bases match TRBD2. The CDR3 sequence is 19 residues long. The V segment lost 5 bases and the J segment 5 bases; nucleotides outside the gene matches: 20.

This clonotype was observed many times. CDR3 DNA sequence: TGTGCCATCGGAGGTACGGTGGCAGGAGGAGAGCAGTACTTC. Protein product: CAIGGTVAGGEQYF. The gene calls are TRBV10-3 and TRBJ2-7; D possibly corresponds to TRBD2 (5 bases). Germline values: CDR1 ENHRY, CDR2 SYGVKD. The CDR3 length is 14 residues. Trimming removed 8 bases from V and 7 bases from J, with 21 bases in between.

This chain joins TRBV12-3 or TRBV12-4 and TRBJ2-1; the match to TRBD2 covers 9 bases. Germline trimming cut 3 bases from V and 0 bases from J; bases unmatched to any gene: 6. This CDR3 is 17 amino acids long. CDR3 region: CASSLWLAGSSYNEQFF. The DNA for the CDR3 is TGTGCCAGCAGTTTGTGGCTAGCGGGGAGCTCCTACAATGAGCAGTTCTTC.

This clonotype was found a few times. The chain uses TRBV4-3 and TRBJ2-7; perhaps TRBD2 as D (5 bases). The CDR3 is made up of 14 amino acids. Germline values: CDR1 LGHNA, CDR2 YSLEER. V lost 4 bases to trimming and J lost 6 bases, with 16 bases between them. The chain's CDR3 is CASSLLVRRGEQYF. The CDR3 DNA reads TGCGCCAGCAGCCTACTAGTGAGACGGGGCGAGCAGTACTTC.

CDR3 region: CASSQDIGQGYKYGYTF. The CDR3 region has the DNA TGCGCCAGCAGCCAAGATATCGGGCAGGGGTATAAGTATGGCTACACCTTC. The rearrangement uses TRBV4-3 and TRBJ1-2, with D tentatively TRBD1 (6 bases). Germline loops: CDR1 LGHNA, CDR2 YSLEER. The CDR3 is 17 amino acids. V gave up 0 bases and J gave up 5 bases, with 19 bases separating them.